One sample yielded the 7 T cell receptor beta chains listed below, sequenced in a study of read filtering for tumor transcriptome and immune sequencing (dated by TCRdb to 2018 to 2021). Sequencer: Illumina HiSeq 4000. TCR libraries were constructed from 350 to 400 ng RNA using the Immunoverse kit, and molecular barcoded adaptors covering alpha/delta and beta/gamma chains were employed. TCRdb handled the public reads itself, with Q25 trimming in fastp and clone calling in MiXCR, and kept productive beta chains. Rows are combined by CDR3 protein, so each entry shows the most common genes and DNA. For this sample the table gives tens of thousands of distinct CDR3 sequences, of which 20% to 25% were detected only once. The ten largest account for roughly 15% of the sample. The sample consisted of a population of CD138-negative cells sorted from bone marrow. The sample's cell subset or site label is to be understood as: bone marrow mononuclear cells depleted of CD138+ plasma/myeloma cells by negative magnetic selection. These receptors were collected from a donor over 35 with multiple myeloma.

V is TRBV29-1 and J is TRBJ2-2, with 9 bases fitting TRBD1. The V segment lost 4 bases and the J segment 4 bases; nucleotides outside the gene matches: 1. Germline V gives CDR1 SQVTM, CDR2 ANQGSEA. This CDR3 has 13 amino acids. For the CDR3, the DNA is TGCAGCGTTGGGACAGGGGTCACCGGGGAGCTGTTTTTT. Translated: CSVGTGVTGELFF.

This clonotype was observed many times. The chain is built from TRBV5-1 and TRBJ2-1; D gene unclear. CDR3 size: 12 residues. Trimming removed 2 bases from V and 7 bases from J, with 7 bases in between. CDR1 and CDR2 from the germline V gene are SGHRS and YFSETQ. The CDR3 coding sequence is TGCGCCAGCAGCTTTCCCGCTAATGAGCAGTTCTTC. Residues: CASSFPANEQFF.

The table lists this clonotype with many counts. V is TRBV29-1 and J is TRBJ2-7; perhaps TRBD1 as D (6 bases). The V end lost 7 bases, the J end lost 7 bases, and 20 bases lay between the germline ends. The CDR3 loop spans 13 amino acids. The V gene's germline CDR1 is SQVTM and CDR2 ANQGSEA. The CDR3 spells CSAEGDGRREQYF. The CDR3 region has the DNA TGCAGCGCCGAGGGGGACGGTAGGCGGGAGCAGTACTTC.

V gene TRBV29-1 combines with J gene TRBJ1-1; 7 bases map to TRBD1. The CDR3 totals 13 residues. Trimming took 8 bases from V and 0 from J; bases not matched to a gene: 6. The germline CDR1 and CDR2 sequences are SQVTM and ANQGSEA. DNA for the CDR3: TGCAGCTCGCGACAGGGCATGAACACTGAAGCTTTCTTT. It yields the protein CSSRQGMNTEAFF.

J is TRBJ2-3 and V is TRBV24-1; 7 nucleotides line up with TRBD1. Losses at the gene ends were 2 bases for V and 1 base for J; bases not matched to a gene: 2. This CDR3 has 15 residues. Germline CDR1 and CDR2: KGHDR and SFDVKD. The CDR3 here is CATSDYGTGTDTQYF. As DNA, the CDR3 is TGTGCCACCAGTGATTACGGGACAGGCACAGATACGCAGTATTTT.

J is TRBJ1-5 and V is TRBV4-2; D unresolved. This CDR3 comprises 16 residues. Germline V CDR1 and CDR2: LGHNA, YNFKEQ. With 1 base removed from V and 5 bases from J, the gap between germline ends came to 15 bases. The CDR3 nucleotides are TGTGCCAGCAGCCAAGGTATGGGAAGTGGGGATCAGCCCCAGCATTTT. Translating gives CASSQGMGSGDQPQHF.

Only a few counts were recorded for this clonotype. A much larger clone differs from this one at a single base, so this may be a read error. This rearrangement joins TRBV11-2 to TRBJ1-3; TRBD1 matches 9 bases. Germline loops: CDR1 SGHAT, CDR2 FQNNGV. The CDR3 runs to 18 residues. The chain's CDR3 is CASSGPGTGFSSGNAIYF. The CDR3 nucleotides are TGTGCCAGCAGCGGCCCCGGGACAGGGTTTTCATCTGGAAACGCCATATATTTT.